The sample holds a few counts of the clone carrying this TCR beta chain. Its antigen is still unknown. 5'RACE template switching produced TCR cDNA carrying a universal primer site and UMIs. Each CDR3 protein is one row after TCRdb ran MiXCR on the 5' RACE reads. The sample lists some 350,000 distinct CDR3 sequences, 6.2% occurring once. Trimming removed 3 bases at V and 16 bases at J, with 19 bases between. This CDR3 spans 13 amino acids. These data belong to a study of T cells after yellow fever vaccination. Notes on the study in general: Abundant clonotypes (contaminants from the bulk population) could be present in FACS-sorted repertoires. A small share of clonotypes appeared in both CD4 and CD8 compartments. Peak timing came faster in the weaker secondary response, day 5 versus 15.

The sample here was PBMCs, taken 5 days after the yellow fever booster vaccination. This clonotype originated in a man aged 25-40 years who received the YFV17D yellow fever vaccine. The V call is TRBV12-3 or TRBV12-4, the J call TRBJ2-1, with a possible D match to TRBD2 (5 bases). CDR3 in amino acids: CASSLRELSTVFF. CDR3 DNA sequence: TGTGCCAGCAGTTTGAGGGAACTTAGTACCGTATTCTTC.